This T cell receptor beta chain comes out of a study of persistence of HIV-infected CD4 T cells. The CDR3 totals 14 residues. The V and J ends lost 3 bases and 4 bases respectively, with 12 bases between them. Germline CDR1 and CDR2: MDHEN and SYDVKM. Stimulation used 7.5 to 10 ug/mL lysate from CMV-infected fibroblasts. CD4+ T cells upregulating both CD40 ligand and CD69 were sorted as responding cells. The libraries were made with immunoSEQ version 4 in survey mode. Libraries were prepared by immunoSEQ multiplex PCR; TCRdb keeps only in-frame clonotypes and omits some of them. The sample contains about 15,000 clones, over 60% of which appear only once. In regard to this clone: Its specificity is unknown.

This sequence joins TRBV28 and TRBJ1-1; tentative D call: TRBD1 (6 bases). The sample was CD4+ T cells sorted from PBMCs after 18-hour stimulation, taken from a patient who received antiretroviral therapy. This clonotype was sampled from an adult man with HIV who was CMV-seropositive. CDR3 loop: CASSFRGVSTEAFF. The CDR3 nucleotides are TGTGCCAGCAGTTTCAGGGGCGTGAGCACTGAAGCTTTCTTT.